This TCR beta chain was found in a study of cytomegalovirus exposure and HLA in healthy donors. Measured with immunoSEQ multiplex PCR; TCRdb has only the in-frame clones, and not every one. The sample holds 200,000 or so clones, over 80% seen once. In germline, CDR1 is LNHDA, CDR2 SQIVND (reference sequence). With 4 bases removed from V and 6 bases from J, the gap between germline ends came to 15 bases. The CDR3 consists of 14 residues. V and J are TRBV19 and TRBJ1-1; D perhaps matches TRBD1 (5 bases). The sequenced sample was PBMCs. The receptor was isolated from a woman under 30 in good health and CMV-seronegative. The CDR3 sequence is CASSTQGQSAEAFF. For the CDR3, the DNA is TGTGCCAGTAGTACTCAGGGTCAGTCGGCTGAAGCTTTCTTT.